Below are 18 T cell receptor beta chains sequenced from a single sample in a study of monozygotic twins with inflammatory bowel disease. TCRdb re-called the 5' RACE reads and gives one entry per CDR3 protein, without DNA. The sample's table shows 300,000 to 400,000 distinct CDR3 sequences. Sequencing was carried out using blood. The receptors here all came from a human donor with ulcerative colitis or Crohn's disease, or a healthy co-twin of an affected twin (not recorded which).

This sequence joins TRBV18 and TRBJ1-4; TCRdb proposes TRBD1, but this gene call is untestable without DNA. This CDR3 has 16 amino acids. Germline CDR1 and CDR2: KGHSH and LQKENI. CDR3 loop: CASSHRGKTTNEKLFF.

The rearrangement uses TRBV11-2 and TRBJ2-3; TCRdb's D call, TRBD2, is unchecked because there is no DNA. Germline lookup yields CDR1 SGHAT and CDR2 FQNNGV. There are 16 residues in the CDR3. The chain's CDR3 is CASSLRGDLKTDTQYF.

The chain has TRBV4-1 and TRBJ2-7. The CDR3 length is 13 residues. In germline, CDR1 is MGHRA, CDR2 YSYEKL. CDR3 sequence: CASSRVGPYEQYF.

The gene calls are TRBV7-2 and TRBJ2-1; TCRdb returns TRBD2, unconfirmable since there is no DNA. CDR3 length equals 15 residues. Germline values: CDR1 SGHTA, CDR2 FQGNSA. The CDR3 sequence: CASSQSGGVYNEQFF.

The chain uses TRBV19 and TRBJ2-5; the TRBD2 assignment by TCRdb is unverifiable without DNA. CDR1 is LNHDA, CDR2 SQIVND, per germline (reference sequence). CDR3 size: 14 residues. This chain's CDR3 is CASSMGTSPETQYF.

This chain uses TRBV7-9 with TRBJ1-6. Germline CDR1 is SEHNR and CDR2 is FQNEAQ (reference sequence). CDR3 length equals 15 residues. CDR3: CASSLASGYNSPLHF.

The J gene is TRBJ2-5, the V gene TRBV11-2; TCRdb returns TRBD2, unconfirmable since there is no DNA. Germline CDR1 and CDR2: SGHAT and FQNNGV. The CDR3 covers 18 residues. This CDR3 is CASSLLVAGSPLQETQYF.

The chain has TRBV5-1 and TRBJ2-7; TCRdb outputs TRBD1, but without DNA this stays unchecked. Germline CDR1 reads SGHRS; CDR2 reads YFSETQ. This CDR3 has 15 residues. The CDR3 reads CASSSGQIPSYEQYF.

The chain is built from TRBV24-1 and TRBJ2-3; the TCRdb call, TRBD1, lacks DNA for checking. The CDR3 is made up of 17 amino acids. CDR1 KGHDR and CDR2 SFDVKD come from the germline V gene. CDR3 sequence: CATSDLGTGKGADTQYF.

This chain's CDR3 is CASSDPIAGSNTGELFF. The gene calls are TRBV9 and TRBJ2-2; TCRdb's D call, TRBD2, is unchecked because there is no DNA. Germline CDR1 SGDLS, CDR2 YYNGEE. The CDR3 runs 17 residues.

The rearrangement uses TRBV5-6 and TRBJ2-1; TCRdb selects TRBD1, and the lack of DNA leaves this call unchecked. The CDR3 extends over 17 amino acids. Germline V gives CDR1 SGHDT, CDR2 YYEEEE. CDR3 sequence reads: CASSLYGTGGRGNEQFF.

The V gene is TRBV19, the J gene TRBJ2-1; as DNA is missing, the TRBD1 call by TCRdb cannot be tested. The germline gives CDR1 LNHDA, CDR2 SQIVND (reference sequence). CDR3 length equals 15 residues. This CDR3 is CASRQDSSSYNEQFF. The complete variable domain, with remaining parts taken from reference TRBV19 and TRBJ2-1, reads DGGITQSPKYLFRKEGQNVTLSCEQNLNHDAMYWYRQDPGQGLRLIYYSQIVNDFQKGDIAEGYSVSREKKESFPLTVTSAQKNPTAFYLCASRQDSSSYNEQFFGPGTRLTVL.

The CDR3 here is CASSIDTGRVGNQPQHF. V and J are TRBV19 and TRBJ1-5. Germline lookup yields CDR1 LNHDA and CDR2 SQIVND (reference sequence). The CDR3 totals 17 residues. The variable domain in full, with the rest retrieved from reference TRBV19 and TRBJ1-5, is DGGITQSPKYLFRKEGQNVTLSCEQNLNHDAMYWYRQDPGQGLRLIYYSQIVNDFQKGDIAEGYSVSREKKESFPLTVTSAQKNPTAFYLCASSIDTGRVGNQPQHFGDGTRLSIL.

The V and J genes are TRBV5-1 and TRBJ2-5; TCRdb proposes TRBD1, but this gene call is untestable without DNA. The germline V gene has CDR1 SGHRS and CDR2 YFSETQ. The CDR3 has 17 amino acids. The CDR3 sequence is CASSPSWGPPYQETQYF.

The rearrangement joins TRBV7-8 to TRBJ2-3; TCRdb lists TRBD1, though no DNA is available to test this call. Looked up from germline, CDR1 is SGHVS and CDR2 is FQNEAQ. The CDR3 sequence is 15 residues long. CDR3 residues: CASSLSVGTGSTQYF. Combining the CDR3 with reference TRBV7-8 and TRBJ2-3 gives the whole variable domain GAGVSQSPRYKVAKRGQDVALRCDPISGHVSLFWYQQALGQGPEFLTYFQNEAQLDKSGLPSDRFFAERPEGSVSTLKIQRTQQEDSAVYLCASSLSVGTGSTQYFGPGTRLTVL.

The chain combines TRBV5-1 with TRBJ1-2. Germline loops: CDR1 SGHRS, CDR2 YFSETQ. The CDR3 contains 14 residues. CDR3: CASSLELNNYGYTF.

The gene calls are TRBV14 and TRBJ1-6. This CDR3 contains 12 residues. Germline CDR1 is SGHDN and CDR2 is FVKESK. CDR3 protein: CASSQVGSPLHF.

The chain has TRBV10-3 and TRBJ1-4. Germline V gene data show CDR1 as ENHRY and CDR2 as SYGVKD. CDR3 length: 13 amino acids. The CDR3: CAISEGFNEKLFF.